Listed here are 11 T cell receptor beta chains from one sample, sequenced in a study of T cells in Graves' hyperthyroidism and ophthalmopathy. Template material for amplifying TCR beta CDR3 regions consisted of RNA transcripts. An initial round of RT-PCR targeting the TCR CDR3 relied on the HTBI primer set. TCRdb reprocessed the multiplex PCR reads via MiXCR and lists one record per CDR3 protein. This table has roughly 510,000 distinct CDR3 sequences, 46% appearing once. Sequencing used peripheral blood or thyroid tissue (not recorded which). The receptors here all came from an adult woman with Graves' disease, either hyperthyroidism or ophthalmopathy (not recorded which).

The J gene is TRBJ2-1, the V gene TRBV5-4; 7 nucleotides match TRBD1. CDR1 is SGHNT, CDR2 YYREEE, per germline (reference sequence). J lost 4 bases, V lost 3 bases, and 4 bases had no gene match. The length of the CDR3 is 14 residues. CDR3 protein: CASSYQDRYNEQFF. In DNA, the CDR3 is TGTGCCAGCAGCTACCAGGACAGGTACAATGAGCAGTTCTTC.

This clonotype was detected only a few times. This chain connects TRBV11-2 to TRBJ2-7, with 7 nucleotides matching TRBD1. After removal of 0 bases from V and 2 bases from J, the junction contained 1 base not matched to a gene. The CDR3 runs 14 residues. Germline values: CDR1 SGHAT, CDR2 FQNNGV. The CDR3 loop is CASSLEGGPYEQYF. The CDR3 DNA reads TGTGCCAGCAGCTTAGAAGGGGGCCCCTACGAGCAGTACTTC.

This clonotype was observed a single time. The chain joins TRBV5-1 to TRBJ1-4; D is uncertain. The CDR3 is 15 residues long. Trimming shortened V by 3 bases and J by 2 bases, and 11 bases separated the two germline ends. CDR1 and CDR2 from the germline V gene are SGHRS and YFSETQ. CDR3 in DNA: TGCGCCAGCAGCTATCGGCGGGAGACTAATGAAAAACTGTTTTTT. Translated: CASSYRRETNEKLFF. The complete variable domain, with remaining parts taken from reference TRBV5-1 and TRBJ1-4, reads KAGVTQTPRYLIKTRGQQVTLSCSPISGHRSVSWYQQTPGQGLQFLFEYFSETQRNKGNFPGRFSGRQFSNSRSEMNVSTLELGDSALYLCASSYRRETNEKLFFGSGTQLSVL.

This clonotype was counted ten times or more. The chain recombines TRBV12-3 or TRBV12-4 with TRBJ2-2; 11 bases match TRBD2. The CDR3 is 14 amino acids. V shed 10 bases, J shed 7 bases, and the junction held 8 bases outside the gene matches. The CDR3 DNA reads TGTGCCACCACTAGCGGGAGCTTTGGCGGGGAGCTGTTTTTT. As protein: CATTSGSFGGELFF.

There are many counts of this clonotype. The chain links TRBV4-1 to TRBJ2-5; 14 bases match TRBD2. This CDR3 spans 16 amino acids. J lost 5 bases, V lost 4 bases, and 6 bases had no gene match. The germline gives CDR1 MGHRA, CDR2 YSYEKL. The CDR3 loop reads CASSPTSGRAHETQYF. The DNA for the CDR3 is TGCGCCAGCAGCCCGACTAGCGGGAGGGCCCACGAGACCCAGTACTTC.

This clonotype was seen many times. The rearrangement uses TRBV7-9 and TRBJ1-1, with TRBD1 matching 7 bases. Trimming cost V 10 bases and J 5 bases; bases outside gene matches: 10. This CDR3 region has 13 residues. Germline CDR1 and CDR2: SEHNR and FQNEAQ (reference sequence). The CDR3 bases are TGTGCCACCGTTCGACAGGGAGGGACTGAAGCTTTCTTT. Translating gives CATVRQGGTEAFF.

At least ten counts were recorded for this clonotype. This chain connects TRBV2 to TRBJ1-1; 11 bases are shared with TRBD1. The CDR3 spans 13 residues. From germline, CDR1 is SNHLY and CDR2 FYNNEI. V dropped 8 bases and J dropped 6; count of bases not matched to a gene: 5. The CDR3 nucleotides are TGTGCCAGCTCGGACAGGGGGCGAGCTGAAGCTTTCTTT. Amino acids: CASSDRGRAEAFF.

There are many counts of this clonotype. CDR3 bases: TGTGCCACCAGCAGAGAATCAGGAGGGTCACCCCTCCACTTT. Amino acids: CATSRESGGSPLHF. V gene TRBV15 combines with J gene TRBJ1-6, with D uncertain. Trimming took off 0 bases at V and 10 bases at J, with 10 bases between the two ends. The CDR3 length is 14 residues. Germline CDR1 is LNHNV and CDR2 is YYDKDF (reference sequence).

This clonotype was observed a few times. The CDR3 reads CASSYSTGMGETQYF. CDR3 sequence (DNA): TGTGCCAGCAGTTATTCGACAGGGATGGGCGAGACCCAGTACTTC. The rearrangement joins TRBV27 to TRBJ2-5, with 7 bases matching TRBD1. V trimming: 4 bases; J trimming: 5 bases; junction bases outside the gene matches: 10. The CDR3 loop spans 15 amino acids. Germline V gene sequence: CDR1 MNHEY, CDR2 SMNVEV (reference sequence).

The sample holds many counts of this clonotype. The genes are TRBV6-5 and TRBJ1-1, with D unresolved. The CDR3 runs 15 residues. The germline CDR1 and CDR2 sequences are MNHEY and SVGAGI. The ends were cut back, 0 bases at V and 3 bases at J, with 11 bases in the middle. CDR3 amino acids: CASSYSYGEDTEAFF. The CDR3, as DNA: TGTGCCAGCAGTTACTCCTACGGAGAGGACACTGAAGCTTTCTTT.

This clonotype has at least ten counts. The rearrangement joins TRBV20-1 to TRBJ1-1; no clear D gene. Trimming left V 0 bases short and J 4 bases short, with 18 bases between. The length of the CDR3 is 16 residues. CDR1 and CDR2 from the germline V gene are DFQATT and SNEGSKA (reference sequence). This CDR3 reads CSAREFSRGGITEAFF. The CDR3 DNA reads TGCAGTGCTAGAGAGTTCTCTCGGGGAGGCATCACTGAAGCTTTCTTT.